A selection of T cell receptor beta chains follows, all from one sample in a study of human T cells and chemical hapten exposure. One entry per CDR3 protein results from TCRdb running MiXCR on the RACE reads. Of 150,000 to 200,000 distinct CDR3 sequences listed, more than 20% were seen once; the top ten hold about 2.5%. Sample: whole blood, taken in connection with sensitization to the hapten diphenylcyclopropenone (DPC). These receptors were taken from a woman aged 40 to 50 with alopecia areata. Some clones in this sample may be carry-over from other donors' samples. Both conserved end residues are part of each CDR3. A D gene is named only where the DNA matches it firmly. A row's size may be missing; if present it is once, few, many or a size class.

clone size,J gene,D gene,V gene,CDR3 protein,CDR3 DNA
few,TRBJ2-7,-,TRBV20-1,CSARDPQGAYEQYF,TGCAGTGCTAGAGATCCACAGGGTGCCTACGAGCAGTACTTC
-,TRBJ2-7,-,TRBV28,CATLSPSRGVYEQYF,TGTGCCACACTTTCCCCCTCCCGAGGGGTCTACGAGCAGTACTTC
-,TRBJ2-3,-,TRBV7-3,CASSPLGLAVDTQYF,TGTGCCAGCAGCCCCCTAGGTTTAGCGGTAGATACGCAGTATTTT
-,TRBJ1-5,-,TRBV28,CASSRPGHRNQPQHF,TGTGCCAGCAGTCGACCGGGACATCGCAATCAGCCCCAGCATTTT
-,TRBJ1-2,TRBD1,TRBV12-3/TRBV12-4,CASSAHGGQGAFYGYTF,TGTGCCAGCAGTGCCCATGGAGGACAGGGGGCGTTTTATGGCTACACCTTC
-,TRBJ2-3,TRBD2,TRBV6-5,CASRTSVDTQYF,TGTGCCAGCAGAACTAGCGTAGATACGCAGTATTTT
-,TRBJ1-5,TRBD1,TRBV7-9,CASSLGRQGRHQPQHF,TGTGCCAGCAGCTTAGGAAGACAGGGAAGACATCAGCCCCAGCATTTT
few,TRBJ1-1,-,TRBV7-9,CASSPRYRTALGTEAFF,TGTGCCAGCAGCCCCAGATACAGGACAGCCTTGGGGACTGAAGCTTTCTTT
few,TRBJ1-4,-,TRBV6-2/TRBV6-3,CASSYSLTIGKLFF,TGTGCCAGCAGTTACTCCCTAACAATCGGAAAACTGTTTTTT
-,TRBJ2-2,-,TRBV10-3,CAIRQNTRELFF,TGTGCCATCAGACAGAACACCAGGGAGCTGTTTTTT
few,TRBJ2-3,-,TRBV20-1,CSARAGSSPSDTQYF,TGCAGTGCTAGAGCTGGGTCGTCCCCCTCAGATACGCAGTATTTT
few,TRBJ2-3,-,TRBV20-1,CSARAFGRITDTQYF,TGCAGTGCTAGAGCGTTTGGGAGAATCACAGATACGCAGTATTTT
-,TRBJ1-2,-,TRBV7-2,CASSLGPLNYGYTF,TGTGCCAGCAGCTTAGGTCCCCTCAACTATGGCTACACCTTC
-,TRBJ1-1,-,TRBV4-1,CASSQVRLQGGSTEAFF,TGCGCCAGCAGCCAAGTACGGTTGCAGGGTGGATCCACTGAAGCTTTCTTT
few,TRBJ2-1,TRBD2,TRBV4-1,CASSSIGLAGGPSYNEQFF,TGCGCCAGCAGCTCTATTGGACTAGCGGGAGGGCCGTCCTACAATGAGCAGTTCTTC
few,TRBJ1-1,-,TRBV6-6,CASFYLEGTEAFF,TGTGCCAGCTTTTACCTGGAGGGCACTGAAGCTTTCTTT
few,TRBJ2-6,TRBD1,TRBV10-3,CAISTGTGQAGANVLTF,TGTGCCATCAGCACCGGGACAGGGCAGGCTGGGGCCAACGTCCTGACTTTC
-,TRBJ1-2,-,TRBV3-1,CASSQDRTKGYGYTF,TGTGCCAGCAGCCAAGATCGGACCAAAGGCTATGGCTACACCTTC
-,TRBJ2-5,-,TRBV7-2,CASSGDVGAQYF,TGTGCCAGCAGCGGCGACGTTGGAGCCCAGTACTTC
-,TRBJ1-4,-,TRBV7-2,CASSLTNGGKLFF,TGTGCCAGCAGCTTAACTAATGGGGGAAAACTGTTTTTT
few,TRBJ2-5,-,TRBV7-7,CASSQSGVQETQYF,TGTGCTAGCAGCCAGTCGGGGGTCCAAGAGACCCAGTACTTC
few,TRBJ2-1,-,TRBV6-2/TRBV6-3,CASSRDRGGHNEQFF,TGTGCCAGCAGTCGAGACAGGGGAGGGCACAATGAGCAGTTCTTC
many,TRBJ1-1,-,TRBV27,CASSLMGRGEAFF,TGTGCCAGCAGTTTAATGGGACGGGGGGAAGCTTTCTTT